The 20 T cell receptor beta chains below come from one sample, sequenced in a study of blood T cell repertoires in COVID-19. Some clones are missing from TCRdb's copy, which holds only in-frame ones; the method was immunoSEQ multiplex PCR. The data show under 80,000 clones, with 83% seen just once and more than 5% held by the top ten. Sequenced: peripheral blood. These receptors were taken from a woman aged 55-70 years with acute or convalescent COVID-19.

The chain links TRBV7-3 to TRBJ1-2, with D uncertain. This CDR3 region has 12 residues. Germline loops: CDR1 SGHTA, CDR2 FQGTGA. V was shortened by 8 bases and J by 4 bases, with 11 bases between the two germline ends. The CDR3 spells CASPGWSYGYTF. The CDR3, as DNA: TGTGCCAGCCCCGGGTGGTCCTATGGCTACACCTTC.

CDR3 nucleotides: TGCGCCAGCAGCCCCCAGGGTTATGATTCACCCCTCCACTTT. Its translation is CASSPQGYDSPLHF. The V and J genes are TRBV5-1 and TRBJ1-6, with D possibly TRBD1 on 5 matching bases. The CDR3 has 14 residues. V dropped 4 bases and J dropped 8 bases, with 13 bases sitting between them. Germline V gene lookup returns CDR1 SGHRS and CDR2 YFSETQ.

The chain joins TRBV9 to TRBJ2-1; 8 positions match TRBD2. Germline CDR1 reads SGDLS; CDR2 reads YYNGEE. CDR3 size: 14 residues. V shed 4 bases and J 8 bases; nucleotides not matched to a gene: 8. In DNA form, the CDR3 reads TGTGCCAGCAGCCTGCGGGGGGTTAGGGATGAGCAGTTCTTC. Protein sequence: CASSLRGVRDEQFF.

The V call is TRBV19, the J call TRBJ1-6; 7 nucleotides agree with TRBD1. The CDR3 spans 15 residues. Germline V gene sequence: CDR1 LNHDA, CDR2 SQIVND (reference sequence). V lost 7 bases, J lost 7 bases, and 10 bases stayed unmatched. CDR3 loop: CASNLLGTVNSPLHF. The DNA for the CDR3 is TGTGCCAGTAACCTCCTCGGGACAGTCAATTCACCCCTCCACTTT.

This clone was recorded only once. The CDR3 bases are TGTGCCACCAGCAGAGGAGCCAGCGGGGGTACCGAGCAGTACTTC. This translates into CATSRGASGGTEQYF. The J gene is TRBJ2-7, the V gene TRBV15; 8 bases match TRBD2. Germline lookup yields CDR1 LNHNV and CDR2 YYDKDF (reference sequence). The V gene end was trimmed by 1 base and the J gene end by 6 bases; junction bases not matched to a gene: 8. This CDR3 has 15 amino acids.

This chain links TRBV19 with TRBJ1-2; possible D gene TRBD1, 6 bases. The germline V gene has CDR1 LNHDA and CDR2 SQIVND (reference sequence). V was pared by 3 bases and J by 6 bases, with 14 bases between. This CDR3 is built from 14 residues. The CDR3 loop reads CASSIRGRGNGYTF. Here the CDR3 DNA reads TGTGCCAGTAGTATCAGGGGCCGGGGAAATGGCTACACCTTC.

The rearrangement joins TRBV19 to TRBJ1-2, with a possible D match to TRBD1 (6 bases). The CDR3 runs to 14 residues. Germline loops: CDR1 LNHDA, CDR2 SQIVND (reference sequence). Trimming left V 8 bases short and J 0 bases short, with 13 bases between. CDR3: CASSTGTTNYGYTF. The CDR3 nucleotides read TGTGCCAGTTCGACAGGAACTACTAACTATGGCTACACCTTC.

The chain employs TRBV15 and TRBJ1-5; D gene unclear. Germline V gene data show CDR1 as LNHNV and CDR2 as YYDKDF (reference sequence). CDR3 length: 15 residues. Deletions cut 0 bases from V and 4 bases from J, with 10 bases between. Here the CDR3 reads CATSRDPSQNQPQHF. For the CDR3, the DNA is TGTGCCACCAGCAGAGATCCGTCACAGAATCAGCCCCAGCATTTT.

The chain joins TRBV18 to TRBJ2-3, with D perhaps TRBD1 (6 bases). The V end lost 1 base, the J end lost 2 bases, and 10 bases lay between the germline ends. This CDR3 has 15 residues. Germline loops: CDR1 KGHSH, CDR2 LQKENI. CDR3 nucleotide sequence: TGTGCCAGCTCACCACGTGGGGGCCCCACAGATACGCAGTATTTT. Residues: CASSPRGGPTDTQYF.

The chain carries TRBV25-1 and TRBJ1-3; D not certain. The CDR3 covers 14 residues. Germline lookup yields CDR1 MGHDK and CDR2 SYGVNS. Trimming removed 3 bases from V and 2 bases from J, with 8 bases in between. The CDR3 loop is CASSDRLTGNTIYF. The CDR3 coding sequence is TGTGCCAGCAGTGACCGGTTAACTGGAAACACCATATATTTT.

J is TRBJ1-5 and V is TRBV5-1; tentatively, D is TRBD1 (6 bases). V was shortened by 0 bases and J by 7 bases, with 11 bases between the two germline ends. The CDR3 loop spans 14 amino acids. CDR1 is SGHRS and CDR2 is YFSETQ in the germline V gene. CDR3 protein: CASSLGGGGQPQHF. For the CDR3, the DNA is TGCGCCAGCAGCTTGGGCGGGGGCGGACAGCCCCAGCATTTT.

This clone was counted only a few times. Other DNA sequences from this sample encode an identical CDR3 as well. This chain joins TRBV5-1 and TRBJ1-2; 8 bases are shared with TRBD1. With 4 bases clipped from V and 2 bases from J, the junction kept 4 bases outside the gene matches. CDR1 SGHRS and CDR2 YFSETQ come from the germline V gene. The CDR3 length is 14 residues. The CDR3 DNA sequence: TGCGCCAGCAGCCCTGGACAGGGAAACTATGGCTACACCTTC. Encoded protein: CASSPGQGNYGYTF.

This clone has a single count. CDR3 in amino acids: CASSLTGDYGYTF. The CDR3, as DNA: TGCGCCAGCAGCTTAACGGGGGACTATGGCTACACCTTC. The chain uses TRBV5-1 and TRBJ1-2; perhaps TRBD1 as D (5 bases). Germline values: CDR1 SGHRS, CDR2 YFSETQ. The germline V and J ends were trimmed by 2 bases and 3 bases, with 8 bases remaining between them. The CDR3 runs to 13 residues.

The chain joins TRBV5-6 to TRBJ1-2, with TRBD1 matching over 8 bases. This CDR3 region has 13 residues. V shed 3 bases, J shed 5 bases, and the junction held 3 bases outside the gene matches. Per germline, CDR1 SGHDT and CDR2 YYEEEE. For the CDR3, the DNA is TGTGCCAGCAGCTCCGGACAGGGTTATGGCTACACCTTC. Its protein is CASSSGQGYGYTF.

V gene TRBV10-1 combines with J gene TRBJ2-7; a weak D match, TRBD1 (5 bases). Between the trimmed V and J ends, which lost 6 bases and 5 bases, there was a span of 20 bases. The CDR3 is 15 amino acids. CDR1 is WNHNN and CDR2 is SYGVQD in the germline V gene (reference sequence). The CDR3 spells CASSPGPQGRNEQYF. The CDR3 DNA sequence: TGCGCCAGCAGCCCCGGGCCCCAGGGAAGGAACGAGCAGTACTTC.

The gene calls are TRBV5-1 and TRBJ1-5, with D possibly being TRBD1 (5 bases). Germline CDR1 is SGHRS and CDR2 is YFSETQ. The CDR3 loop spans 14 amino acids. Trimming cost V 0 bases and J 5 bases, with 9 bases left between them. The CDR3 DNA sequence: TGCGCCAGCAGCTTGGTGGGGGGGGATCAGCCCCAGCATTTT. The encoded protein is CASSLVGGDQPQHF.

The chain combines TRBV4-1 with TRBJ1-2, with D tentatively TRBD1 (5 bases). CDR3 length: 15 residues. The V end lost 0 bases, the J end lost 4 bases, and 12 bases lay between the germline ends. Per the germline V gene, CDR1 is MGHRA and CDR2 is YSYEKL. The CDR3: CASSQEAGNSYGYTF. The CDR3 DNA is TGCGCCAGCAGCCAAGAGGCAGGGAACAGCTATGGCTACACCTTC.

The chain has TRBV7-3 and TRBJ2-1; the match to TRBD1 covers 11 bases. CDR1 and CDR2 (germline): SGHTA, FQGTGA. With V trimmed by 0 bases and J by 7 bases, 11 bases remained unmatched. The CDR3 covers 18 residues. CDR3 sequence reads: CASSLTFPGQGARNEQFF. Here the CDR3 DNA reads TGTGCCAGCAGCTTAACGTTCCCAGGACAGGGGGCTCGAAATGAGCAGTTCTTC.

This clone has just a few counts. The chain carries TRBV30 and TRBJ2-2; 9 positions match TRBD2. V was pared by 1 base and J by 4 bases, with 7 bases of the junction left unmatched. The CDR3 length is 16 residues. CDR1 is GTSNPN, CDR2 SVGIG, per germline (reference sequence). The CDR3 region is CAWSGLAGSSTGELFF. The CDR3 DNA reads TGTGCCTGGAGTGGTCTAGCGGGGAGTAGCACCGGGGAGCTGTTTTTT.

This chain joins TRBV18 and TRBJ1-1; D gene uncertain. V was trimmed by 1 base and J by 1 base, leaving 10 bases between them. Germline CDR1 is KGHSH and CDR2 is LQKENI. This CDR3 contains 15 residues. The CDR3 DNA follows: TGTGCCAGCTCACCACAGCCGGGTTCGAACACTGAAGCTTTCTTT. As protein: CASSPQPGSNTEAFF.